This is a list of T cell receptor beta chains from one sample in a study of OX40 agonist ivuxolimab in advanced cancers. Assay used: immunoSEQ multiplex PCR; TCRdb lists only in-frame clones, some missing. The sample lists roughly 64,000 clones, roughly 80% seen once, with around 5% in the top ten. Sequencing used CD4+ or CD8+ T cells sorted from blood, obtained in a trial of the OX40 agonist ivuxolimab. The receptors were gathered from an adult with an advanced solid tumor such as melanoma, head and neck, liver or kidney cancer. The CDR3 runs from the conserved cysteine through the conserved F or W. The D gene is left open where the match is weak. Size is stated for part of the rows, as once, few or many counts, or as a class when the clone is expanded.

V: TRBV9; J: TRBJ1-1; D: NA; size: NA; CDR3: CASSVQDGNTEAFF; DNA: TGTGCCAGCAGCGTTCAGGACGGGAACACTGAAGCTTTCTTT
V: TRBV5-4; J: TRBJ2-7; D: NA; size: NA; CDR3: CASSSSGIVRGEQYF; DNA: TGTGCCAGCAGCTCGAGCGGAATAGTAAGGGGCGAGCAGTACTTC
V: TRBV11-2; J: TRBJ2-7; D: NA; size: NA; CDR3: CASSPSGTTGYEQYF; DNA: TGTGCCAGCAGCCCCTCCGGGACGACAGGATACGAGCAGTACTTC
V: TRBV30; J: TRBJ1-1; D: TRBD1; size: NA; CDR3: CAWRGTANTEAFF; DNA: TGTGCCTGGAGGGGGACAGCGAACACTGAAGCTTTCTTT
V: TRBV7-9; J: TRBJ1-1; D: NA; size: NA; CDR3: CASSSWDGENTEAFF; DNA: TGTGCCAGCAGCAGTTGGGACGGAGAGAACACTGAAGCTTTCTTT
V: TRBV7-9; J: TRBJ1-1; D: NA; size: NA; CDR3: CASSLAGTRNTEAFF; DNA: TGTGCCAGCAGCTTAGCGGGGACTAGGAACACTGAAGCTTTCTTT
V: TRBV5-1; J: TRBJ1-3; D: NA; size: few; CDR3: CASSLELSSGNTIYF; DNA: TGCGCCAGCAGCTTGGAATTGTCCTCTGGAAACACCATATATTTT
V: TRBV5-1; J: TRBJ1-2; D: TRBD1; size: once; CDR3: CASSTLAGQGNDGYTF; DNA: TGCGCCAGCAGCACCCTAGCGGGACAGGGGAATGATGGCTACACCTTC
V: TRBV5-4; J: TRBJ1-2; D: NA; size: NA; CDR3: CASRKGQNSGSYGYTF; DNA: TGTGCCAGCAGAAAAGGACAGAACTCAGGATCCTATGGCTACACCTTC
V: TRBV2; J: TRBJ2-3; D: NA; size: NA; CDR3: CASSRLTRDTQYF; DNA: TGTGCCAGCAGTCGACTGACCCGAGATACGCAGTATTTT